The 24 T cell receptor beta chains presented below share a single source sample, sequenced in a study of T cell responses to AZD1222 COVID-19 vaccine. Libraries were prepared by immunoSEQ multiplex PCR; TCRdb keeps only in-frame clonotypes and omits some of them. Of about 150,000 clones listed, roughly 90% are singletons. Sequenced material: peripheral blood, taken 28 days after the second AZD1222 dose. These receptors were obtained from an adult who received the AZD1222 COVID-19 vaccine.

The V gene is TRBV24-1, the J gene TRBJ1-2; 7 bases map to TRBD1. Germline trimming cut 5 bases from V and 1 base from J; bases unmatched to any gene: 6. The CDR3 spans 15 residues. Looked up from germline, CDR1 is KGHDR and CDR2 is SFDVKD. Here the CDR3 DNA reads TGTGCCACCAGTGCCCCGGGACAGTTTAACTATGGCTACACCTTC. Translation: CATSAPGQFNYGYTF.

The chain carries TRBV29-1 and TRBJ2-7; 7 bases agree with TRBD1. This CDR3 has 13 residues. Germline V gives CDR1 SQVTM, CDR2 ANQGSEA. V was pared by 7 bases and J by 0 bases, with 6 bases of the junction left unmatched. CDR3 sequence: CSAIQGPSYEQYF. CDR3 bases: TGCAGCGCTATACAGGGGCCCTCCTACGAGCAGTACTTC.

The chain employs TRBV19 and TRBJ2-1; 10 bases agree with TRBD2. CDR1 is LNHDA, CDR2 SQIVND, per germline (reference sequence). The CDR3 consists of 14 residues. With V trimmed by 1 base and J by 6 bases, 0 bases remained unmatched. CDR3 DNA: TGTGCCAGTAGTATAGCTAGCGGGAGCAATGAGCAGTTCTTC. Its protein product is CASSIASGSNEQFF.

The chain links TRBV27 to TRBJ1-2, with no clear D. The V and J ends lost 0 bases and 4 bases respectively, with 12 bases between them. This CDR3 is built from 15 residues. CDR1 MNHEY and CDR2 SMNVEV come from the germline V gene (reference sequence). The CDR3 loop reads CASSLSRVGGYGYTF. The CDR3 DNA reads TGTGCCAGCAGTTTATCGAGGGTAGGAGGCTATGGCTACACCTTC.

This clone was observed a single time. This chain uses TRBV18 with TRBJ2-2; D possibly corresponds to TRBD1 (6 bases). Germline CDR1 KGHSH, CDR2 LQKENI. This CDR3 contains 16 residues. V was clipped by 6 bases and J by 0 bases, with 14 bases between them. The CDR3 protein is CASSRDTIANTGELFF. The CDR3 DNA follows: TGTGCCAGCTCCCGGGACACCATAGCGAACACCGGGGAGCTGTTTTTT.

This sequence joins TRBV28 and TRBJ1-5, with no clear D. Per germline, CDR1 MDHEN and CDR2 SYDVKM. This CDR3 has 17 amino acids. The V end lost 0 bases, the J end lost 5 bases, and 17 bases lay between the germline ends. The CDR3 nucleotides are TGTGCCAGCAGTTTATGGGTACGCCTTAAGGAGTATCAGCCCCAGCATTTT. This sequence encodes CASSLWVRLKEYQPQHF.

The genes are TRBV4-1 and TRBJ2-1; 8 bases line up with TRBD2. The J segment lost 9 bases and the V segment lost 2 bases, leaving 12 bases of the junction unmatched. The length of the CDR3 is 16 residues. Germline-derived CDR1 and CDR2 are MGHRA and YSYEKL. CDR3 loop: CASSQPLAGGNVEQFF. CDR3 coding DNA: TGCGCCAGCAGCCAACCGCTAGCGGGTGGAAATGTTGAGCAGTTCTTC.

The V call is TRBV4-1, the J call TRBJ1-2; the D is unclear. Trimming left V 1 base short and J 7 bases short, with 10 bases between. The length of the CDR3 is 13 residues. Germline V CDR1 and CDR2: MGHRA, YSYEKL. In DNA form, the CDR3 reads TGCGCCAGCAGCCAAGTGTTGGAAGGTGGCTACACCTTC. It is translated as CASSQVLEGGYTF.

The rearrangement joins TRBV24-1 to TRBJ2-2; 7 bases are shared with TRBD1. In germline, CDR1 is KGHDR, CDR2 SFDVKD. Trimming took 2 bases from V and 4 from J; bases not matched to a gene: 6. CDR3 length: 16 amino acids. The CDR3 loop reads CATSDYSRGRTGELFF. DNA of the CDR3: TGTGCCACCAGTGATTATAGTAGGGGGCGCACCGGGGAGCTGTTTTTT.

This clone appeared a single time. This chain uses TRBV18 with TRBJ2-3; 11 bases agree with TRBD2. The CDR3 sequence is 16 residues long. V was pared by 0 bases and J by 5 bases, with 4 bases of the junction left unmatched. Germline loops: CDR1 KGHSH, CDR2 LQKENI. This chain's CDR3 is CASSPPLAGVLDTQYF. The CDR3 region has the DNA TGTGCCAGCTCACCACCACTAGCGGGAGTGCTAGATACGCAGTATTTT. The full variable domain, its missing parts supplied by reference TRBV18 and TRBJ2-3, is NAGVMQNPRHLVRRRGQEARLRCSPMKGHSHVYWYRQLPEEGLKFMVYLQKENIIDESGMPKERFSAEFPKEGPSILRIQQVVRGDSAAYFCASSPPLAGVLDTQYFGPGTRLTVL.

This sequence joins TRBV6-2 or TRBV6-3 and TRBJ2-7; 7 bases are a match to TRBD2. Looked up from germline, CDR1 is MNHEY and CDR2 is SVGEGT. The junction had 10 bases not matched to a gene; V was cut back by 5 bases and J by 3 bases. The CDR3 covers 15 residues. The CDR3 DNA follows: TGTGCCAGCAGTCCCCGGAATGGGAGGGACTACGAGCAGTACTTC. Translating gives CASSPRNGRDYEQYF.

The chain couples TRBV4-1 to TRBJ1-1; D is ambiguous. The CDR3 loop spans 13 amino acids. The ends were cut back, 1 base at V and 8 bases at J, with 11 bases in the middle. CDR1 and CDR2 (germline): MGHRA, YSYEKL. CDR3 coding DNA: TGCGCCAGCAGCCAAGTCGACACGACCGAAGCTTTCTTT. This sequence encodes CASSQVDTTEAFF.

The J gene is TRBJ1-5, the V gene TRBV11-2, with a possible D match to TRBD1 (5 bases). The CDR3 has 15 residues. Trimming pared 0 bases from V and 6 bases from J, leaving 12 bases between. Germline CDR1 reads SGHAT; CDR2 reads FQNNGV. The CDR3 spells CASSLEAGRSQPQHF. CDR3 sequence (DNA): TGTGCCAGCAGCTTAGAGGCAGGGCGTAGTCAGCCCCAGCATTTT.

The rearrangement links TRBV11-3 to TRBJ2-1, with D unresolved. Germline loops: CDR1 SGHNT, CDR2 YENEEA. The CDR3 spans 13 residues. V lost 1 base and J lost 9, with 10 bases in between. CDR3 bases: TGTGCCAGCAGCTTAGGGGTAGTTAGTGAGCAGTTCTTC. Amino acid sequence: CASSLGVVSEQFF.

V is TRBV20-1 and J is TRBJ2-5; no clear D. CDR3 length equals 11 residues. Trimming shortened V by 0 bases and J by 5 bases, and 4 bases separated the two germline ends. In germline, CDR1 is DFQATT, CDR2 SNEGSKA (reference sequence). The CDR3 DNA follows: TGCAGTGCTAGAGAATTGGAGACCCAGTACTTC. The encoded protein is CSARELETQYF.

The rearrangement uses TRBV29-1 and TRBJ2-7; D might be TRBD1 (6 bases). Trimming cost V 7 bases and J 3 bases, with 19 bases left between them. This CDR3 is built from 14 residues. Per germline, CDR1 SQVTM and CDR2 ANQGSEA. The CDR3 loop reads CSASRGAGVYEQYF. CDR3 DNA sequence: TGCAGCGCTTCCCGTGGGGCAGGGGTCTACGAGCAGTACTTC.

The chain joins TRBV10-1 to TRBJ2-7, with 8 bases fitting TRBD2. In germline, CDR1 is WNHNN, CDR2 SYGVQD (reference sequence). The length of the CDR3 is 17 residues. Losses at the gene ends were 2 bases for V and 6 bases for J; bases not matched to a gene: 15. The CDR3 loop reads CASSERRSGGGRAEQYF. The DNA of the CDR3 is TGCGCCAGCAGTGAGAGGAGGTCGGGAGGGGGACGGGCCGAGCAGTACTTC.

CDR3 sequence: CASSLDLRAGGFNEQFF. The CDR3 nucleotides read TGTGCCAGCAGCTTAGATCTGCGAGCGGGAGGGTTCAATGAGCAGTTCTTC. The chain combines TRBV11-2 with TRBJ2-1, with TRBD2 matching 10 bases. CDR1 is SGHAT and CDR2 is FQNNGV in the germline V gene. Trimming at V came to 0 bases and at J to 6 bases, leaving 8 bases not matched to a gene. The CDR3 is 17 residues long.

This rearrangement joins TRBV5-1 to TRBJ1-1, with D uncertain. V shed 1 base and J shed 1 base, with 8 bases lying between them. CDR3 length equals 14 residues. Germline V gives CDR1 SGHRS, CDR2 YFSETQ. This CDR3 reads CASSLFGRNTEAFF. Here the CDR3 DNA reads TGCGCCAGCAGCTTGTTTGGCAGGAACACTGAAGCTTTCTTT.

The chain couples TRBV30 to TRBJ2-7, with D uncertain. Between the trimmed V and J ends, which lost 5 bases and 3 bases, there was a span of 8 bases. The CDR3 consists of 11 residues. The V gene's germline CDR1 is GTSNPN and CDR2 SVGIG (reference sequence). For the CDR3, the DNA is TGTGCCTGGCATGGCATCTACGAGCAGTACTTC. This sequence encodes CAWHGIYEQYF. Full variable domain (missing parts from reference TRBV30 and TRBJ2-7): SQTIHQWPATLVQPVGSPLSLECTVEGTSNPNLYWYRQAAGRGLQLLFYSVGIGQISSEVPQNLSASRPQDRQFILSSKKLLLSDSGFYLCAWHGIYEQYFGPGTRLTVT.

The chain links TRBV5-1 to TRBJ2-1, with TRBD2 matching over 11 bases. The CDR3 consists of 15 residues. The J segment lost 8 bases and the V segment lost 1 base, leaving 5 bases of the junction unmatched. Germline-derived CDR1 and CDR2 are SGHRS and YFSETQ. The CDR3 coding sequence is TGCGCCAGCAGCTTGCGTACTAGCGGGAGCGATGAGCAGTTCTTC. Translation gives CASSLRTSGSDEQFF.

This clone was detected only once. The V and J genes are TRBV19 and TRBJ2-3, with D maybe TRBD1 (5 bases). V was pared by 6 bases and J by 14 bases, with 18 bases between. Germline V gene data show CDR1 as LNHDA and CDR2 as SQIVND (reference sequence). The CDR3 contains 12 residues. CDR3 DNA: TGTGCCAGTAGCCTAAGGGGCAGTTTTCGGTATTTT. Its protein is CASSLRGSFRYF.

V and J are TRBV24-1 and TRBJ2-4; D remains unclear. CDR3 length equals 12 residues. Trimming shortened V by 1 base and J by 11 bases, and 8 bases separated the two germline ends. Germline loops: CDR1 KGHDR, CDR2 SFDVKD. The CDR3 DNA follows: TGTGCCACCAGTGATTTCGGCCAGTTTCAGTACTTC. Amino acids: CATSDFGQFQYF.

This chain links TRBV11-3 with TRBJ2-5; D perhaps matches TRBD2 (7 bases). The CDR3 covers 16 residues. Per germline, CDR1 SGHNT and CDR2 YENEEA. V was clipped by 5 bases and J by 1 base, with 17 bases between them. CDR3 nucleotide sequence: TGTGCCAGCAGCCCGGGGGGCGGCCCAGCCCAAGAGACCCAGTACTTC. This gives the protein CASSPGGGPAQETQYF.